This paragraph reports one T cell receptor (beta chain). In the authors' methods: It was from reference gene primer amplification that nucleated cell counts were estimated. Sequencing used immunoSEQ multiplex PCR; TCRdb keeps in-frame clones, though not all of them. That table furnishes V, J and clone size, whereas the DNA furnished D and trimming. The profile shows 130,000 or so clones, 85% to 90% of them singletons. The sample originates from a study of blood T cell repertoires in COVID-19. For the study at large: Samples came from the United States, Italy and Spain, spanning acute and convalescent COVID-19. T cells, B-cell-depleted T cells, or PBMCs provided the cDNA or gDNA that served as material.

V was pared by 2 bases and J by 4 bases, with 14 bases between. The CDR3 runs to 14 residues. Germline V gene lookup returns CDR1 SQVTM and CDR2 ANQGSEA. The gene calls are TRBV29-1 and TRBJ1-1; D may be TRBD1 (5 bases). The sequencing sample was made of peripheral blood. The source of this sequence is a woman aged 50 to 65 with acute or convalescent COVID-19. The CDR3 region is CSVERGGLGTEAFF. For the CDR3, the DNA is TGCAGCGTTGAAAGGGGAGGTTTGGGCACTGAAGCTTTCTTT.